This T cell receptor (beta chain) stems from a study of T cell responses to AZD1222 COVID-19 vaccine. Note on this clone: The antigen is undetermined.

The germline V and J ends were trimmed by 0 bases and 3 bases, with 9 bases remaining between them. This CDR3 region has 15 residues. Per germline, CDR1 SGDLS and CDR2 YYNGEE. Whole-study findings and limits: There were mostly white British donors and more females than males, and clonal diversity was possibly underestimated.

Clones were read by immunoSEQ multiplex PCR, and TCRdb kept only the in-frame ones, dropping some. The table lists approximately 150,000 clones, over 80% of them singletons. This chain links TRBV9 with TRBJ2-2; D unresolved. The TCR originated in an adult who received the MenACWY meningococcal vaccine as a control. The material was peripheral blood, obtained 28 days after the second dose of the MenACWY control vaccine. The chain's CDR3 is CASSVGAGHTGELFF. The CDR3 bases are TGTGCCAGCAGCGTAGGGGCAGGACACACCGGGGAGCTGTTTTTT.